What follows is one T cell receptor (beta chain) and its context. Its antigen is as yet unknown. Second doses that came at about 4 or about 12 weeks were put together. These data come from a study of T cell responses to AZD1222 COVID-19 vaccine. Study results and limitations: Donors skewed white British and female; clonal diversity was possibly underestimated. Only a handful of AZD1222 recipients tested seropositive at baseline. Every sample of the repertoires postdated the peak T cell response.

Method: immunoSEQ multiplex PCR; TCRdb's copy keeps in-frame clones and lacks some. The sample includes tens of thousands of clones, around four fifths of them seen just once. This sequence was found in an adult who received the AZD1222 COVID-19 vaccine. Sample: peripheral blood, taken 28 days after the second AZD1222 dose.

CDR3 coding DNA: TGTGCCAGCAGCTTAGGACAGGGCTACAATGAGCAGTTCTTC. Amino acids: CASSLGQGYNEQFF. This chain joins TRBV9 and TRBJ2-1, with 8 bases identical to TRBD1. Germline V gives CDR1 SGDLS, CDR2 YYNGEE. CDR3 size: 14 residues. V trimming: 4 bases; J trimming: 3 bases; junction bases outside the gene matches: 3.